This T cell receptor (beta chain) was sequenced in a study of shared clonotypes between healthy human individuals. Notes on this clone: No antigen is known for it.

Trimming removed 3 bases at V and 0 bases at J, with 10 bases between. Germline CDR1 SGHRS, CDR2 YFSETQ. The CDR3 contains 16 residues. Only in-frame clones appear in the TCRdb table, and some are missing; sequencing was by immunoSEQ multiplex PCR. The repertoire holds about 2.4 million clones, with 80% to 95% as singletons. The CD4+ fraction was divided into a CD45RA+ naive subset and a CD45RA-negative memory subset. Points from the study as a whole: Estimated clonotype richness was generally higher in naive than memory subsets.

The TCR comes from a man younger than 35 in good health. Some clones in this sample may be carry-over from other donors' samples. Sequencing was carried out using naive CD4+ T cells from PBMCs. Documented subset: CD45RA+ positively selected. The rearrangement uses TRBV5-1 and TRBJ2-6; no definite D call. CDR3 nucleotide sequence: TGCGCCAGCAGCTCCCTCCCTAGCTCTGGGGCCAACGTCCTGACTTTC. Its protein product is CASSSLPSSGANVLTF.